The present T cell receptor beta chain was sequenced within a study of blood T cell repertoires in COVID-19. Study information: There were acute and convalescent COVID-19 samples, and they came from the United States, Italy and Spain. In each case, the material was cDNA or gDNA derived from T cells, B-cell-depleted T cells, or PBMCs.

CDR3 length: 18 amino acids. The germline V gene has CDR1 KGHSH and CDR2 LQKENI. J was trimmed by 4 bases and V by 6 bases; bases with no gene match: 19. Original methodology: It was from reference gene primer amplification that nucleated cell counts were estimated. Clones were read by immunoSEQ multiplex PCR, and TCRdb kept only the in-frame ones, dropping some. Clonal size and the V and J genes are those of that table, whereas D and trimming came from the DNA. The data show about 310,000 clones, with roughly 91% seen just once and 1% held by the top ten. The chain recombines TRBV18 with TRBJ1-2, with TRBD1 matching over 8 bases. Material for sequencing was peripheral blood. This sequence was found in a man aged 45-65 years with active or convalescent COVID-19. DNA of the CDR3: TGTGCCAGCTCGCCGTACCGGGACAGGTTGAGGGTATTCTATGGCTACACCTTC. This translates into CASSPYRDRLRVFYGYTF.